This TCR beta chain comes out of a study (dated by TCRdb to the mid-2010s). Turning to the overall study: The study examined whether tumor-infiltrating Tregs in breast cancer are drawn from blood Tregs or arise in situ by conversion from other CD4+ T cell subsets. What the authors observed across the whole study: The larger-cohort validation was restricted to a single TCR beta V-J rearrangement rather than whole repertoires. Tumor memory CD4+ T cell TCR gene usage clustered with blood and lymph node memory CD4+ cells and lymph node naive CD4+ cells. The TCR alpha and beta sequences of tumor-infiltrating Tregs showed the greatest overlap with tumor naive CD4+ T cells, followed by blood naive CD4+ T cells.

Details on this clonotype: It lacks a known antigen. Base qualities are missing; no much larger clone stands one base away.

CD4+CD45RO+CD25- cells were isolated as memory CD4+ T cells. Tregs, naive and memory CD4+ T cells from tumor, blood and ipsilateral draining lymph nodes of a few breast cancer patients underwent full-length TCR alpha and beta sequencing. Tumor tissue and lymph nodes obtained from ipsilateral axillary dissection were perfused with PBS, minced and then digested with collagenase I and hyaluronidase. Mononuclear cells from lymph nodes or roughly 50 ml of peripheral blood were isolated by Ficoll density gradient centrifugation. A purity exceeding 90% was confirmed by FACS for the sorted cell populations. Full-length TCR variable regions were amplified by 5' RACE PCR with constant-region reverse primers, followed by semi-nested PCR with Nested Universal Primer A. Using the ReliaPrep RNA Cell Miniprep System, total RNA was extracted, and the SMARTer RACE 5'/3' Kit was then used to reverse transcribe the RNA into 5'RACE-ready cDNA. Multiplex adaptors were used to barcode full-length TCR alpha and beta libraries, and the barcoded libraries were sequenced on an Illumina MiSeq. In the paper's pipeline: For each of nine subset-tissue groups, sequencing data from the five patients were combined, and the groups were compared by unsupervised clustering of TCR gene usage. Repertoire similarity was calculated with the Morisita-Horn index, weighting shared sequences by their contribution to each repertoire. Through fastp at Q25 and MiXCR, TCRdb rebuilt clones from the public reads, retaining in-frame beta chains. Each record represents a unique CDR3 protein, reported with the most common genes and DNA among its rows. TCRdb assigned the V and J calls; the authors' analysis was not used. The sample table shows roughly 69,000 distinct CDR3 sequences, and 22% are seen once. Clones ranked in the top ten supply 2.5% to 3% of the sample.

Looking up the germline V gene yields CDR1 SGHRS and CDR2 YFSETQ. Its CDR3 holds 15 amino acids, cysteine through phenylalanine. The DNA shown is the 45-base CDR3, in frame from base 1. V is trimmed back by 1 base and J by 6 bases, and the junction contains 4 bases that no gene match accounts for. This TCR came from a female donor with breast cancer. Sequences were obtained from memory CD4+ T cells sorted from a lymph node. This specimen's cell subset or site label, interpreted: memory CD4+ T cells, CD4+CD45RO+CD25-. The chain is encoded by TRBV5-1 joined to TRBJ1-2, with 12 middle bases fitting TRBD1. The DNA sequence reads TGCGCCAGCAGCTTGTGGGACAGGGGGCCCCATGGCTACACCTTC. Translation gives CASSLWDRGPHGYTF.